This TCR beta chain was retrieved from a study of beta chain features in type 1 diabetes (dated by TCRdb to between 2018 and 2020). Broadly, across the study: Mean age, gender distribution, total cell number and subset yield did not differ between patients and healthy donors. Across all samples, fewer than 110,000,000 sorted cells were examined, and cell number per subset correlated strongly with RNA yield. Regulatory and stem cell-like memory subsets were obtained from only 8 patients and about eight healthy donors, while naive and central memory subsets were obtained from all 30 or so donors. In the study, recently diagnosed type 1 diabetes patients and matched healthy donors were compared on the TCRB repertoires of their sorted circulating CD4+ T cell subsets. The research as a whole found: Because cDNA was sequenced instead of genomic DNA, highly expressing activated cells could be over-represented, though the groups showed no difference in activation or CD3 levels. Only small numbers of individuals were included in the HLA sub-analyses, which left unresolved whether HLA type had any influence on TCRB rearrangement. A moderate but significant shortening of TCRB CDR3 length was observed in type 1 diabetes patients in all four CD4+ subsets. Naive, central memory and regulatory TCRB repertoires appeared more similar among patients than among healthy donors. Shorter templates might be favored by PCR, yet because patient and control samples were amplified and corrected together, any such skew would affect both groups equally. Patients with type 1 diabetes made fewer insertions and deleted more nucleotides at VDJ recombination sites, implying thymic rearrangement abnormalities.

The sample holds a few counts of this clone. Its antigen has not been determined. No qualities accompany the bases; no much larger clone lies one base away. CDR1 and CDR2 (LNHDA, SQIVND) derive from the germline V gene (reference sequence). Between the V and J ends, shortened by 7 bases and 4 bases respectively, the junction contains 19 bases. From the cysteine up to the phenylalanine, the CDR3 has a length of 15 residues. The retained sequence is limited to the CDR3, 45 bases, with the frame set at the first base. All of the isolated RNA was reverse transcribed with the High Capacity cDNA Reverse Transcription Kit, so expressed TCRB transcripts were sequenced. Naive, central memory and regulatory T cell samples underwent deep immunoSEQ sequencing, averaging around 3.6 million total reads per sample. Sorted cells were lysed in RLT buffer, and RNA was extracted using DNase-treated RNeasy Micro or Mini kits according to cell number. Each cell subset was processed separately to prevent cross-contamination, with patient and healthy donor samples processed together. TCRB sequences were amplified from cDNA with the immunoSEQ multiplex PCR, producing 87-bp fragments spanning the CDR3 region. The amplicons were sequenced using the Illumina HiSeq platform. Under the source paper's analysis protocol: Synthetic template baselines were used to correct PCR bias computationally, reads within Hamming distance 2 were collapsed together, and singletons that could not be merged were discarded. Reads were aligned against IMGT to assign V, D and J genes, CDR3 length and insertions or deletions at six rearrangement sites. Within each subset, clonotype counts were normalized to the number of sorted cells before true diversity and Gini coefficients were calculated with the tcR R package. The overlap coefficient, calculated on TCRB nucleotide sequences, was used to measure repertoire sharing. Out-of-frame TCRB sequences from naive cells were analyzed to stand in for the pre-selection repertoire. This is the immuneACCESS table as TCRdb keeps it, with only in-frame sequences that have V and J called. A part of the clones is gone; compared with another copy, unresolved V genes explain less than half, and the rest is unexplained. V, J and clone size are taken as reported in that table, and D and trimming were inferred from the DNA itself. This sample holds about 350,000 clones; roughly 21% were observed only once. Clones ranked in the top ten supply 0.044% of the sample.

Each donor gave one peripheral blood draw, averaging approximately 110 mL, which was collected into heparinised tubes. A BD FACSAria II was used to sort naive, central memory, regulatory and stem cell-like memory CD4+ T cells with a panel that included CD45RO, CCR7, CD25, CD127, CD95 and CD27. A purity above 95% was achieved for all sorted populations. Right away, PBMCs were isolated by Lymphoprep density gradient centrifugation and were stained directly, with no culture step. To minimize batch effects, samples were stained and sorted in pairs, one healthy donor with one patient per experiment. The sequence links TRBV19 to TRBJ1-2; tentative D gene TRBD1, with 5 bases matching. The sample was naive CD4+ T cells from blood. What this sample's cell subset or site label stands for: true naive CD4+ T cells. The sequence came from a woman aged 18 to 35 in good health. The CDR3 corresponds to CASTKEASRGYGYTF. The DNA reads TGTGCCAGTACCAAAGAGGCTTCTAGGGGCTATGGCTACACCTTC. The CDR3, completed at both ends by the reference TRBV19 and TRBJ1-2 genes, gives the full variable domain DGGITQSPKYLFRKEGQNVTLSCEQNLNHDAMYWYRQDPGQGLRLIYYSQIVNDFQKGDIAEGYSVSREKKESFPLTVTSAQKNPTAFYLCASTKEASRGYGYTFGSGTRLTVV.